Below, 10 T cell receptor beta chains from the same sample are listed, as sequenced in a study of blood T cell repertoires in COVID-19. Method: immunoSEQ multiplex PCR; TCRdb's copy keeps in-frame clones and lacks some. The table includes approximately 460,000 clones, approximately 92% detected once. The sequencing input was peripheral blood. The receptors come from a young man with COVID-19, enrolled during active disease.

The chain recombines TRBV30 with TRBJ2-2, with 9 bases that match TRBD1. Trimming removed 4 bases from V and 0 bases from J; junction bases left unmatched: 9. Germline V gives CDR1 GTSNPN, CDR2 SVGIG (reference sequence). There are 17 residues in the CDR3. The CDR3 protein is CAWTGTGIFPNTGELFF. CDR3 sequence (DNA): TGTGCCTGGACCGGGACAGGGATTTTCCCGAACACCGGGGAGCTGTTTTTT. Complete variable domain (other parts from reference TRBV30 and TRBJ2-2): SQTIHQWPATLVQPVGSPLSLECTVEGTSNPNLYWYRQAAGRGLQLLFYSVGIGQISSEVPQNLSASRPQDRQFILSSKKLLLSDSGFYLCAWTGTGIFPNTGELFFGEGSRLTVL.

V gene TRBV19 combines with J gene TRBJ2-3; 12 bases are shared with TRBD2. Per germline, CDR1 LNHDA and CDR2 SQIVND (reference sequence). The V gene end was trimmed by 7 bases and the J gene end by 6 bases; junction bases not matched to a gene: 11. The CDR3 spans 16 residues. The CDR3 coding sequence is TGTGCCAGTAAGAGAAAACTAGCGGGGGGTCCGGATACGCAGTATTTT. This translates into CASKRKLAGGPDTQYF. Looking up the rest from reference TRBV19 and TRBJ2-3 gives the full variable domain: DGGITQSPKYLFRKEGQNVTLSCEQNLNHDAMYWYRQDPGQGLRLIYYSQIVNDFQKGDIAEGYSVSREKKESFPLTVTSAQKNPTAFYLCASKRKLAGGPDTQYFGPGTRLTVL.

This clone was picked up one time. The chain has TRBV2 and TRBJ1-1, with D perhaps TRBD1 (5 bases). The CDR3 length is 14 residues. Germline assignment: CDR1 SNHLY and CDR2 FYNNEI. V lost 7 bases and J 1 base, leaving 13 bases between the germline ends. CDR3 region: CASMGLTPNTEAFF. The DNA of the CDR3 is TGTGCCAGCATGGGGCTCACCCCGAACACTGAAGCTTTCTTT.

The V call is TRBV2, the J call TRBJ2-2; D uncertain. CDR1 and CDR2 (germline): SNHLY, FYNNEI. This CDR3 has 13 residues. V dropped 5 bases and J dropped 6 bases, with 10 bases sitting between them. In DNA, the CDR3 is TGTGCCAGCAGTACCCGTGGGCCCGGGGAGCTGTTTTTT. Its translation is CASSTRGPGELFF.

As concerns this clone: Other nucleotide sequences in the sample specify the same CDR3. The chain has TRBV28 and TRBJ1-2; no clear D. Deletions cut 2 bases from V and 4 bases from J, with 5 bases between. The CDR3 totals 12 residues. The germline gives CDR1 MDHEN, CDR2 SYDVKM. CDR3 sequence reads: CASSLPGYGYTF. In DNA form, the CDR3 reads TGTGCCAGCAGTTTACCAGGCTATGGCTACACCTTC.

This chain connects TRBV4-1 to TRBJ2-5, with 8 nucleotides matching TRBD1. The CDR3 is 15 amino acids. Trimming took 3 bases from V and 8 from J; bases not matched to a gene: 11. Germline values: CDR1 MGHRA, CDR2 YSYEKL. The CDR3 loop is CASSQILGRGLTQYF. The CDR3 DNA follows: TGCGCCAGCAGCCAGATTCTGGGCAGGGGGCTTACCCAGTACTTC.

The sample holds one count of this clone. The J gene is TRBJ2-2, the V gene TRBV24-1, with TRBD2 matching 8 bases. Germline V CDR1 and CDR2: KGHDR, SFDVKD. The CDR3 loop spans 16 amino acids. The trim removed 5 bases at V and 8 bases at J, leaving 12 bases unmatched. The CDR3 DNA follows: TGTGCCACCAGTGGATGGCGGACTAGCTTTTCAGGGGAGCTGTTTTTT. This translates into CATSGWRTSFSGELFF.

The chain employs TRBV27 and TRBJ1-1; D remains ambiguous. Trimming pared 8 bases from V and 1 base from J, leaving 11 bases between. Per the germline V gene, CDR1 is MNHEY and CDR2 is SMNVEV (reference sequence). The CDR3 runs 13 residues. CDR3 sequence: CASERRENTEAFF. The CDR3 nucleotides read TGTGCCAGCGAAAGACGGGAGAACACTGAAGCTTTCTTT.

The rearrangement joins TRBV21-1 to TRBJ1-5; whether TRBD1, the table's D call, matches the DNA was not checked. TRBV21-1 is a known pseudogene. This CDR3 comprises 17 residues. The CDR3 sequence is CASALGTGTLNNQPQHF. DNA of the CDR3: TGTGCCAGCGCCCTCGGGACAGGGACGCTTAACAATCAGCCCCAGCATTTT.

This clone was seen a single time. CDR3 residues: CASTPGTSFYEQYF. The CDR3 DNA is TGTGCCAGCACCCCCGGGACTAGCTTCTACGAGCAGTACTTC. The V and J genes are TRBV6-5 and TRBJ2-7; 9 bases match TRBD2. Per the germline V gene, CDR1 is MNHEY and CDR2 is SVGAGI. With V trimmed by 7 bases and J by 3 bases, 7 bases remained unmatched. The CDR3 loop spans 14 amino acids.